This T cell receptor beta chain was identified during a study of cytotoxic CD8 clonotypes in ibrutinib-treated CLL (dated by TCRdb to the early 2020s). Notes on the research overall: In this cohort, approximately 14 patients were treatment-naive and roughly 10 were relapsed/refractory, while about 18 had unmutated IGHV. Cryopreserved peripheral blood mononuclear cells were collected at three points: before therapy, at response, and at either sustained remission or disease progression. Responses were partial in roughly 25 patients and complete in 2; after median about 63 months follow-up, around 15 stayed in remission and approximately 12 progressed. The response samples were drawn at a median of approximately 12 months into treatment, with a range of roughly 6 to 36 months. Samples averaged about 260,000 productive templates and 90,000 to 100,000 productive rearrangements. Of the 86 participants in the trial, approximately 25 had longitudinal samples available.

For TCR beta library preparation, 2 to 2.5 micrograms of genomic DNA were isolated from cryopreserved PBMCs. Longitudinal blood samples from CLL patients receiving ibrutinib monotherapy were subjected to high-throughput TCR beta sequencing. The patients took part in an open-label, single-center phase 2 trial of ibrutinib monotherapy. Results and caveats for the whole study, not just this receptor: Clonality rose at ibrutinib response, remained stable during sustained remission, and dropped back toward baseline at progression. Public clonotypes were rare and either shrank or stayed stable during treatment, and the rise in clonality at ibrutinib response reflected expansion of private clonotypes. Lymph node repertoires were not examined, and the timing of sampling was not matched between patients in sustained remission and those whose disease progressed. Baseline clonality exceeded that of age-matched healthy donors and correlated strongly with circulating CD8+ T-cell counts.

A word on this clone: There is no known antigen for this receptor. No much larger clone is present one base from it, and per-base qualities are unavailable.

Taken from cysteine to phenylalanine, the CDR3 has 13 residues. The CDR3 DNA has 39 bases and is translated from base 1. For CDR1 and CDR2, the germline V gene lists SGHTA and FQGTGA. V is reduced by 1 base and J by 4 bases, leaving a spacing of 7 bases between them. The goal of deep resolution MiSeq sequencing was a depth between 1 in 1 million and 1 in 200,000 T cells, and coverage averaged 10x per clonotype. TCR beta libraries were generated with the immunoSEQ hsTCRB Kit. In the authors' own workflow: Data were analyzed with ImmunoSEQ Data Assistant and ImmunoSEQ Analyzer, with V, D and J genes assigned per IMGT definitions. Clonality was computed as one minus normalized Shannon entropy of productive rearrangement frequencies, ranging from 0 to 1. Public clonotype analysis was restricted to overrepresented clonotypes comprising at least 0.05% of each patient's repertoire. Repertoires from approximately 12 age-matched healthy donors in immuneACCESS were used as clonality controls. In its TCRdb copy, this immuneACCESS table keeps in-frame sequences only and misses some clones. Where compared with another copy, unresolved V genes explain less than half of these, and the others have no known cause. D and trimming were read from the DNA, whereas the V and J calls and clone size are those reported in that table. The sample includes some 300,000 clones, with roughly 80% observed a single time. The ten largest clones add up to 5% to 7% of the sample.

Recombination connected TRBV7-3 to TRBJ1-2; no confident D gene assignment can be made. The sequenced sample was PBMCs, obtained before ibrutinib treatment. The receptor's source is a human donor with chronic lymphocytic leukemia. The CDR3 reads CASSLMPGYGYTF. The sequenced DNA is TGTGCCAGCAGCTTAATGCCCGGCTATGGCTACACCTTC.